The clone carrying this TCR beta chain showed up many times. Researchers prepared the TCRbeta library using unique molecular identifiers, the study reports. MiXCR, applied by TCRdb to the PCR reads, yields one record per CDR3 protein. The profile shows approximately 490,000 distinct CDR3 sequences, roughly a tenth of them singletons. Germline values: CDR1 SQVTM, CDR2 ANQGSEA. CDR3 length: 15 amino acids. V dropped 2 bases and J dropped 10; count of bases not matched to a gene: 14. The data originate from a study of T-cell reconstitution after alpha-beta-depleted transplantation in children. The sequence derives from a child younger than 10 with inherited bone marrow failure, due to receive a stem cell transplant. The sequences come from PBMCs, collected before TCRalphabeta/CD19-depleted stem cell transplant. The V gene is TRBV29-1, the J gene TRBJ1-1; 9 bases are shared with TRBD1. The CDR3: CSVEMWGQGGPLAFF. The DNA of the CDR3 is TGCAGCGTTGAAATGTGGGGACAGGGTGGTCCCTTAGCTTTCTTT.